This T cell receptor (beta chain) was obtained from a study of blood T cell repertoires in COVID-19. Under the authors' procedure: Researchers report that nucleated cell counts were estimated from reference gene primer amplification. Clones were sequenced by immunoSEQ multiplex PCR, and TCRdb holds only the in-frame ones, with some missing. V, J and clone size derive from that table, while D and trimming were established from the DNA sequence. Among around 170,000 clones listed, around 87% were seen once. CDR1 LNHDA and CDR2 SQIVND come from the germline V gene (reference sequence). The CDR3 has 15 amino acids. V shed 10 bases, J shed 6 bases, and the junction held 14 bases outside the gene matches.

Sequencing was carried out using peripheral blood. V and J are TRBV19 and TRBJ2-7; TRBD1 aligns across 11 bases. The receptor was derived from a woman in her 30s with active or convalescent COVID-19. The CDR3 sequence is CATTPGTGGGREQYF. DNA of the CDR3: TGTGCCACCACCCCCGGGACAGGGGGTGGGCGCGAGCAGTACTTC.